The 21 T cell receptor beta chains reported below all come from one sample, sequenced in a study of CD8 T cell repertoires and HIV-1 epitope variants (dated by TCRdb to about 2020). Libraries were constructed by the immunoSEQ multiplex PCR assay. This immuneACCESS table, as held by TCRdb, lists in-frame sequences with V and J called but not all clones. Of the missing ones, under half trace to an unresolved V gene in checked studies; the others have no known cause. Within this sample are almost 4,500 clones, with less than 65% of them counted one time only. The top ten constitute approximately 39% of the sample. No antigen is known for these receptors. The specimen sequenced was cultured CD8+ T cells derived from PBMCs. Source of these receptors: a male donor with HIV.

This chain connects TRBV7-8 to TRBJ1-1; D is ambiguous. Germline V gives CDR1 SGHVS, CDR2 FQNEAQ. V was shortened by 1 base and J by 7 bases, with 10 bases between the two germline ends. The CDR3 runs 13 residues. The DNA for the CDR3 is TGTGCCAGCAGCTTAGGCCCGTCGGATGAAGCTTTCTTT. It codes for CASSLGPSDEAFF.

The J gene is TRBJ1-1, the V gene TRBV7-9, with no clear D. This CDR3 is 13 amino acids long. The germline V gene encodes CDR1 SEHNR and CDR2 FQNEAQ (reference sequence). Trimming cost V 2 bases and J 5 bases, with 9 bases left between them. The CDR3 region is CASSLPASTEAFF. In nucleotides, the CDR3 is TGTGCCAGCAGCTTACCTGCGTCGACTGAAGCTTTCTTT.

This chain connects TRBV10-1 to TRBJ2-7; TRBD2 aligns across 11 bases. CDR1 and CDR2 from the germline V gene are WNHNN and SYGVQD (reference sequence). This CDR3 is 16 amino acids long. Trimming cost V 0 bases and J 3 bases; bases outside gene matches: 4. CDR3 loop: CASSESTSGDHYEQYF. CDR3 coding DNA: TGCGCCAGCAGTGAGTCGACTAGCGGGGATCACTACGAGCAGTACTTC.

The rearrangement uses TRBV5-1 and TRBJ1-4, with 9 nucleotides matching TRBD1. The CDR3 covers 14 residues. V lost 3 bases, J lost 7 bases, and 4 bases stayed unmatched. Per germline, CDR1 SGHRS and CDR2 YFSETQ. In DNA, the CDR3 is TGCGCCAGCAGCTCCGGGACAGGGCCTGAAAAACTGTTTTTT. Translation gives CASSSGTGPEKLFF. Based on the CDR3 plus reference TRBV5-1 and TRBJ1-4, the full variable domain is KAGVTQTPRYLIKTRGQQVTLSCSPISGHRSVSWYQQTPGQGLQFLFEYFSETQRNKGNFPGRFSGRQFSNSRSEMNVSTLELGDSALYLCASSSGTGPEKLFFGSGTQLSVL.

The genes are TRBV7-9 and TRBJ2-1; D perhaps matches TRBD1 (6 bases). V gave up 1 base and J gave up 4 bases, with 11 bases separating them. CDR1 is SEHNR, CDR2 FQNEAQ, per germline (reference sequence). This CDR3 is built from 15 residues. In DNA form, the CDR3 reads TGTGCCAGCAGCTTAGGACAGGTGGGGTACAATGAGCAGTTCTTC. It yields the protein CASSLGQVGYNEQFF.

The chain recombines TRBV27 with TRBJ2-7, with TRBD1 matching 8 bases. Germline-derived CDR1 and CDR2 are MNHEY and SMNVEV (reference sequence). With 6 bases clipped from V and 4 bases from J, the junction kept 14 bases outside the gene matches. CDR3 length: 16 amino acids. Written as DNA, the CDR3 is TGTGCCAGCAGCTGGCAGTCGACCAGGGGGCTATACGAGCAGTACTTC. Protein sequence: CASSWQSTRGLYEQYF.

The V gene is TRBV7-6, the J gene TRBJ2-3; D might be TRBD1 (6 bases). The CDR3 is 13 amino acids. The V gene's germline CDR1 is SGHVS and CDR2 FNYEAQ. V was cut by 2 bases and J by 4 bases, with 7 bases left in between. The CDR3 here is CASSLQGPDTQYF. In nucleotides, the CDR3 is TGTGCCAGCAGCTTACAGGGGCCAGATACGCAGTATTTT.

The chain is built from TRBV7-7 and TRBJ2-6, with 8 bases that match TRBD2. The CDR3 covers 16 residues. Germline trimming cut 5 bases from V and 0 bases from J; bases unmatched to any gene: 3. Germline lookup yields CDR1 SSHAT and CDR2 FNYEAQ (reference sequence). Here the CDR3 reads CASSPGGGSGANVLTF. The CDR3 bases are TGTGCCAGCAGCCCCGGGGGGGGCTCTGGGGCCAACGTCCTGACTTTC.

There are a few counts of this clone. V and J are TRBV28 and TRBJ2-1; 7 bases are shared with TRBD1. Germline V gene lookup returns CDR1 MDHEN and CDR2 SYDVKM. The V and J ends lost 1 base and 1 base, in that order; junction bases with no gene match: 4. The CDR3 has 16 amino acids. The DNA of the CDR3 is TGTGCCAGCAGTTTATCACAGGGGATATCCTACAATGAGCAGTTCTTC. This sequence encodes CASSLSQGISYNEQFF.

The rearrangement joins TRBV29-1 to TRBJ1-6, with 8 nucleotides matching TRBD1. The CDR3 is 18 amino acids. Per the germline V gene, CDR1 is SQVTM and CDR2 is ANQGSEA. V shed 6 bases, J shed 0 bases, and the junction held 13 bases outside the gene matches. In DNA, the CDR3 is TGCAGCGTACGGACAGGGTGCTTTTCATGCTCCTATAATTCACCCCTCCACTTT. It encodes CSVRTGCFSCSYNSPLHF.

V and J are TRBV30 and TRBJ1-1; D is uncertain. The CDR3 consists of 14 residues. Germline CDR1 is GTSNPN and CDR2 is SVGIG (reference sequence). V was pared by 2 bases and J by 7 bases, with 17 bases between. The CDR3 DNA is TGTGCCTGGAGTATAGTGGGGAAGGCCGATGAAGCTTTCTTT. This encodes CAWSIVGKADEAFF.

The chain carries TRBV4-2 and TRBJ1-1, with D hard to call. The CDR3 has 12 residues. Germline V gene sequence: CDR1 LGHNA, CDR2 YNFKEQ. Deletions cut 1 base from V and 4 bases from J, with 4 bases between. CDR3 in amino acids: CASSQGPTEAFF. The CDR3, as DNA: TGTGCCAGCAGCCAAGGACCCACTGAAGCTTTCTTT.

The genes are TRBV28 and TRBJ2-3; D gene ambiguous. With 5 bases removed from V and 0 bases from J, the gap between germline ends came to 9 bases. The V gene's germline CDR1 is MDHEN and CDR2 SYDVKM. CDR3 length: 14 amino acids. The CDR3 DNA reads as TGTGCCAGCAGTCCGGTAGTAAGCACAGATACGCAGTATTTT. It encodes CASSPVVSTDTQYF. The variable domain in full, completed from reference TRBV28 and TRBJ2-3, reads DVKVTQSSRYLVKRTGEKVFLECVQDMDHENMFWYRQDPGLGLRLIYFSYDVKMKEKGDIPEGYSVSREKKERFSLILESASTNQTSMYLCASSPVVSTDTQYFGPGTRLTVL.

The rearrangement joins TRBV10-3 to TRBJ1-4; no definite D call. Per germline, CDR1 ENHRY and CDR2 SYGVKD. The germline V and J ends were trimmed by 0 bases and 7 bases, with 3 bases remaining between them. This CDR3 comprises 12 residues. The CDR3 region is CAISESGEKLFF. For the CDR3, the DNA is TGTGCCATCAGTGAGTCTGGTGAAAAACTGTTTTTT.

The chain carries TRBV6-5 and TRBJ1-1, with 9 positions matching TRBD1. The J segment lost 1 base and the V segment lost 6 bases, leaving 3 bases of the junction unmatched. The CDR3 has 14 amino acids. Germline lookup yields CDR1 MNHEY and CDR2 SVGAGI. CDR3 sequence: CASSNRGRNTEAFF. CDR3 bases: TGTGCCAGCAGCAACAGGGGGCGGAACACTGAAGCTTTCTTT.

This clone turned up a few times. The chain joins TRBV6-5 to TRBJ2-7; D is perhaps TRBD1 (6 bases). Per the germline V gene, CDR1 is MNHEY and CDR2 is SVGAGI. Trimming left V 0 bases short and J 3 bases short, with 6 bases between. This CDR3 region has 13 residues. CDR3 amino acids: CASSYSQGYEQYF. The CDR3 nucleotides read TGTGCCAGCAGTTACTCACAGGGCTACGAGCAGTACTTC.

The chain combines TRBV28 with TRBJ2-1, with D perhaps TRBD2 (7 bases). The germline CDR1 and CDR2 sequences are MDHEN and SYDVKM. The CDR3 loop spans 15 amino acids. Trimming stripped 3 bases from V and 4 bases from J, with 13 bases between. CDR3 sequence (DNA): TGTGCCAGCAGTTTCGAGGGGGGGCTTTACAATGAGCAGTTCTTC. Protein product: CASSFEGGLYNEQFF.

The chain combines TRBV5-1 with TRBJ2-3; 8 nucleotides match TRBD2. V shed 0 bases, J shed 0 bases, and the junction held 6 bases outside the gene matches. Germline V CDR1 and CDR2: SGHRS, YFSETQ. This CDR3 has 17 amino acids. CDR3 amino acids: CASSLALGTRSTDTQYF. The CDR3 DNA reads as TGCGCCAGCAGCTTGGCCTTAGGGACTAGAAGCACAGATACGCAGTATTTT.

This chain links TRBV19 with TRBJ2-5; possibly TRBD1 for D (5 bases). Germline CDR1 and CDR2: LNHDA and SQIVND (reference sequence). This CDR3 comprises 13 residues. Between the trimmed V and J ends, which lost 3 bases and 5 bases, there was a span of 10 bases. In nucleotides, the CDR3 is TGTGCCAGTAGTATGGGTGGGGCGGAGACCCAGTACTTC. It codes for CASSMGGAETQYF.

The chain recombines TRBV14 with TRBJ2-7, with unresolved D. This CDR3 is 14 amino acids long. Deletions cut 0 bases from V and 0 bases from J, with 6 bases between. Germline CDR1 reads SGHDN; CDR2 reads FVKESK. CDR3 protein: CASSQDQYSYEQYF. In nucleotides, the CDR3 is TGTGCCAGCAGCCAAGATCAGTACTCCTACGAGCAGTACTTC.

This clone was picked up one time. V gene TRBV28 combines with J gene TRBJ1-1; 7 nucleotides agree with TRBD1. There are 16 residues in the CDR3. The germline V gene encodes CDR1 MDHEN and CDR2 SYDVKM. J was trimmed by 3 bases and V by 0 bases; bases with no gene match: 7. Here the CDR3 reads CASSLWDRMGDTEAFF. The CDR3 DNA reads TGTGCCAGCAGTTTATGGGACAGGATGGGTGACACTGAAGCTTTCTTT.